The rows below give T cell receptor beta chains drawn from one sample of a study of T cell responses to AZD1222 COVID-19 vaccine. Data came from immunoSEQ multiplex PCR; TCRdb stores just in-frame clones and leaves some out. The sample contains 75,000 to 85,000 clones, more than 60% of which appear only once. The sample here was peripheral blood, taken 28 days after the second dose of the MenACWY control vaccine. The receptors were gathered from an adult who received the MenACWY meningococcal vaccine as a control. The CDR3 runs from the conserved cysteine through the conserved F or W. The order of the fields is CDR3 DNA, CDR3 protein, D gene, V gene, J gene, clone size. The D gene is left open where the match is weak. Clone size appears in some rows only: once, few, many, or a class for an expanded clone.

CDR3 DNA: TGTGCCAGCAGCTTGGGGCTAAAAGAGACCCAGTACTTC; CDR3 protein: CASSLGLKETQYF; D gene: -; V gene: TRBV11-1; J gene: TRBJ2-5; clone size: few
CDR3 DNA: TGTGCCAGCAGCTTAAATTGGGGGGAGACCCAGTACTTC; CDR3 protein: CASSLNWGETQYF; D gene: -; V gene: TRBV7-2; J gene: TRBJ2-5; clone size: -
CDR3 DNA: TGTGCCAGCAGCTCCGGTTACACTGAAGCTTTCTTT; CDR3 protein: CASSSGYTEAFF; D gene: -; V gene: TRBV13; J gene: TRBJ1-1; clone size: -
CDR3 DNA: TGTGCCAGCCGGCCTGAGTGGGGGGCCCCGGAGGAGCAGTTCTTC; CDR3 protein: CASRPEWGAPEEQFF; D gene: -; V gene: TRBV6-5; J gene: TRBJ2-1; clone size: -
CDR3 DNA: TGTGCCATCAGTGAAGGCAGGGCGACCTATGGCTACACCTTC; CDR3 protein: CAISEGRATYGYTF; D gene: -; V gene: TRBV10-3; J gene: TRBJ1-2; clone size: -
CDR3 DNA: TGTGCCAGCAGCCTGAGACAGATGTCCTACGAGCAGTACTTC; CDR3 protein: CASSLRQMSYEQYF; D gene: -; V gene: TRBV3-1/TRBV3-2; J gene: TRBJ2-7; clone size: -
CDR3 DNA: TGTGCCAGCAGTTTATGGGGCAGGGACGAGCAGTACTTC; CDR3 protein: CASSLWGRDEQYF; D gene: -; V gene: TRBV28; J gene: TRBJ2-7; clone size: -
CDR3 DNA: TGTGCCAGCAGCTCCGTGGAGGAGCAGTTCTTC; CDR3 protein: CASSSVEEQFF; D gene: -; V gene: TRBV12-3/TRBV12-4; J gene: TRBJ2-1; clone size: -
CDR3 DNA: TGCGCCAGCAGCTCGGAGGCTAGCGGGAGGCAGGGAGAGACCCAGTACTTC; CDR3 protein: CASSSEASGRQGETQYF; D gene: TRBD2; V gene: TRBV5-1; J gene: TRBJ2-5; clone size: -
CDR3 DNA: TGTGCCAGCAGCCTCCGGCGGGAGAATGAGCAGTTCTTC; CDR3 protein: CASSLRRENEQFF; D gene: TRBD2; V gene: TRBV7-2; J gene: TRBJ2-1; clone size: -
CDR3 DNA: TGCGCCAGCAGCCAAGGGCTTGATTCTGGAAACACCATATATTTT; CDR3 protein: CASSQGLDSGNTIYF; D gene: -; V gene: TRBV4-3; J gene: TRBJ1-3; clone size: -
CDR3 DNA: TGTGCCAGCAGTTTGGGACAGTATCAGCCCCAGCATTTT; CDR3 protein: CASSLGQYQPQHF; D gene: TRBD1; V gene: TRBV12-3/TRBV12-4; J gene: TRBJ1-5; clone size: -
CDR3 DNA: TGTGCCAGCAGCCAAGATAGACGGACCGGGACTATCGCAGGCAAGCAGTACTTC; CDR3 protein: CASSQDRRTGTIAGKQYF; D gene: TRBD2; V gene: TRBV3-1/TRBV3-2; J gene: TRBJ2-7; clone size: -
CDR3 DNA: TGTGCCAGCAGCATGCAGGAAAACTACGAGCAGTACTTC; CDR3 protein: CASSMQENYEQYF; D gene: -; V gene: TRBV6-6; J gene: TRBJ2-7; clone size: -
CDR3 DNA: TGTGCCAGCAGTTTTTCCCAGGTACCTAATCAGCCCCAGCATTTT; CDR3 protein: CASSFSQVPNQPQHF; D gene: -; V gene: TRBV28; J gene: TRBJ1-5; clone size: -
CDR3 DNA: TGTGCCAGCAAGACAGGTTTTGGCACTGAAGCTTTCTTT; CDR3 protein: CASKTGFGTEAFF; D gene: -; V gene: TRBV2; J gene: TRBJ1-1; clone size: few
CDR3 DNA: TGTGCCAGCAGCCTTGGGACAGGGGGCGCCGGGGAGCTGTTTTTT; CDR3 protein: CASSLGTGGAGELFF; D gene: TRBD1; V gene: TRBV7-2; J gene: TRBJ2-2; clone size: -
CDR3 DNA: TGTGCCACCCTGGGACCTTCAGAGACCCAGTACTTC; CDR3 protein: CATLGPSETQYF; D gene: -; V gene: TRBV19; J gene: TRBJ2-5; clone size: -